This T cell receptor (beta chain) derives from a study of blood T cells in healthy people across ages. Study-wide results and caveats: In older individuals, TCR beta diversity per million T cells was lower, falling roughly linearly with age.

The germline V and J ends were trimmed by 3 bases and 8 bases, with 7 bases remaining between them. Germline V gives CDR1 KGHDR, CDR2 SFDVKD. The CDR3 extends over 12 amino acids. It was with a sample-barcoded 5' primer and a J-beta primer mix that a second PCR of roughly 7 to 12 cycles was run. The authors tagged each cDNA molecule using a template-switch adaptor with 12 random nucleotides. TCRdb called the 5' RACE reads again in MiXCR, with one record for every CDR3 protein. The sample carries approximately 810,000 distinct CDR3 sequences, 35% to 40% recorded once. Healthy individuals of Caucasian origin from Russia, aged about 6 to 95, served as donors. Researchers report isolating at least 6 million PBMCs per sample. This clonotype occurred many times. The target antigen is unknown.

Sample: blood. This sequence joins TRBV24-1 and TRBJ2-1; the D is unclear. This sequence was found in a man aged 18-30 years in good health. The CDR3 protein is CATSDPRYEQFF. As DNA, the CDR3 is TGTGCCACCAGTGATCCGCGTTATGAGCAGTTCTTC.